Listed below are T cell receptor beta chains from one sample, sequenced in a study of T cells after yellow fever vaccination. MiXCR, run by TCRdb on the 5' RACE reads, gives a single entry per CDR3 protein. This table has roughly 160,000 distinct CDR3 sequences, around 9.3% appearing once. This specimen consisted of CD8+ T cells sorted from PBMCs, obtained 45 days after the yellow fever booster vaccination. These receptor sequences come from a man aged 18 to 29 who received the YFV17D yellow fever vaccine. Both conserved end residues are part of each CDR3. Each record gives: V gene, J gene, clone size, D gene, CDR3 DNA, CDR3 protein. D genes are given only for firm matches. Size tells how often a clone was seen (once, few, many) or the class of an expanded clone, and some rows leave it out.

>TRBV7-2|TRBJ1-6|few|TRBD1
TGTGCCGGAGCCGCAGGGGGCGCATATTCACCCCTCCACTTT
CAGAAGGAYSPLHF
>TRBV5-1|TRBJ1-1|many|-
TGCGCCAGCAGCTTGGCGGTCAGCGCGAACACTGAAGCTTTCTTT
CASSLAVSANTEAFF
>TRBV7-9|TRBJ2-3|few|TRBD2
TGTGCCAGCACCTACATCGGACTAGCGGTTAGCACAGATACGCAGTATTTT
CASTYIGLAVSTDTQYF
>TRBV9|TRBJ1-1|-|-
TGTGCCAGCAGCGCTCCCCTCGGCACAGGCGAGAACACTGAAGCTTTCTTT
CASSAPLGTGENTEAFF
>TRBV6-2/TRBV6-3|TRBJ2-1|-|-
TGTGCCAGCAGTTACCCCTTCTCCAATGAGCAGTTCTTC
CASSYPFSNEQFF
>TRBV7-2|TRBJ2-3|few|TRBD2
TGTGCCAGCAGCTTACCAGCTAGCGGGGGGGCCTCAGATACGCAGTATTTT
CASSLPASGGASDTQYF
>TRBV14|TRBJ2-1|-|-
TGTGCCAGCAGCTTAAACTTTCCCGGGGAGCAGTTCTTC
CASSLNFPGEQFF
>TRBV5-1|TRBJ2-1|-|-
TGCGCCAGCAGCCCCCCAAACTTTAATGAGCAGTTCTTC
CASSPPNFNEQFF
>TRBV5-6|TRBJ1-6|few|TRBD1
TGTGCCAGCAGCTACCCGACAGGGGGAAATTCACCCCTCCACTTT
CASSYPTGGNSPLHF
>TRBV2|TRBJ2-1|-|TRBD2
TGTGCCAGCGGATGGACTAGCTACAATGAGCAGTTCTTC
CASGWTSYNEQFF
>TRBV7-6|TRBJ2-7|many|-
TGTGCCAGCAGCTTATACAGTTATGACGAGCAGTACTTC
CASSLYSYDEQYF
>TRBV12-5|TRBJ1-6|few|-
TGTGCTAGTGGTTTGGAGACGGGCACAGGTCCTAGGTCCTATAATTCACCCCTCCACTTT
CASGLETGTGPRSYNSPLHF
>TRBV10-3|TRBJ2-1|-|TRBD2
TGTGCCATCAGTGAGTCCCCGGGAGGGAGTAATGAGCAGTTCTTC
CAISESPGGSNEQFF
>TRBV7-3|TRBJ2-2|few|-
TGTGCCAGCAGCCTCGCGGGCCCAGCTACCGGGGAGCTGTTTTTT
CASSLAGPATGELFF
>TRBV7-2|TRBJ2-1|few|TRBD1
TGTGCCAGCAGCTTGAGACAGGGTTCCTCCTACAATGAGCAGTTCTTC
CASSLRQGSSYNEQFF
>TRBV7-2|TRBJ2-3|few|-
TGTGCCAGCAGCTTAGCCCCGTTGGATACGCAGTATTTT
CASSLAPLDTQYF
>TRBV19|TRBJ1-1|-|-
TGTGCCAGTAGTACCCGGGTCACTGAAGCTTTCTTT
CASSTRVTEAFF
>TRBV28|TRBJ1-2|few|-
TGTGCCAGCAGTGGGGACCTTTATGGCTACACCTTC
CASSGDLYGYTF
>TRBV4-3|TRBJ2-5|many|-
TGCGCCAGCAGCCAAGATAGATTGGAGACCCAGTACTTC
CASSQDRLETQYF
>TRBV7-6|TRBJ2-7|-|TRBD1
TGTGCCAGCAGACCCGGACAGGGTAGCTCCTACGAGCAGTACTTC
CASRPGQGSSYEQYF
>TRBV4-1|TRBJ1-4|few|-
TGCGCCAGCAGCCAAGTATGGGGTCGCACTAATGAAAAACTGTTTTTT
CASSQVWGRTNEKLFF
>TRBV12-3/TRBV12-4|TRBJ2-5|few|-
TGTGCCAGCAGTTTAGTGTGGGGCTCCCCAGAGACCCAGTACTTC
CASSLVWGSPETQYF
>TRBV3-1|TRBJ1-1|few|-
TGTGCCAGCAGCCAAGAGTCACGTATCGCTGAAGCTTTCTTT
CASSQESRIAEAFF
>TRBV6-5|TRBJ2-1|many|-
TGTGCCAGCAGTTACCCGGGGGCTGGGGATGAGCAGTTCTTC
CASSYPGAGDEQFF
>TRBV18|TRBJ2-1|-|-
TGTGCCAGCTCAGCCGATCTAGCGAGGACCTACAATGAGCAGTTCTTC
CASSADLARTYNEQFF
>TRBV7-9|TRBJ2-3|few|TRBD2
TGTGCCAGCAGCCCCGCGGGTACTAGCGGGGGGAAAGATACGCAGTATTTT
CASSPAGTSGGKDTQYF
>TRBV7-9|TRBJ1-1|few|TRBD1
TGTGCCAGCAGCGACGCAATGGACAGGGAGTTTGAAGCTTTCTTT
CASSDAMDREFEAFF
>TRBV6-4|TRBJ2-1|many|TRBD1
TGTGCCAGCAGTGACGGGCGGGACAGGGGAAATGAGCAGTTCTTC
CASSDGRDRGNEQFF
>TRBV29-1|TRBJ2-7|-|-
TGCAGCGTTGAAGGCGGGACCTACGAGCAGTACTTC
CSVEGGTYEQYF
>TRBV19|TRBJ1-2|-|TRBD1
TGTGCCACAACGACAGGGTCCTATGGCTACACCTTC
CATTTGSYGYTF
>TRBV11-1|TRBJ1-2|-|-
TGTGCCAGCAGCTCGGGACGGCCTCACTATGGCTACACCTTC
CASSSGRPHYGYTF
>TRBV6-2/TRBV6-3|TRBJ2-1|few|-
TGTGCCAGCAGTTATCCCCAGGCGGCGGCGTCGGATCACAATGAGCAGTTCTTC
CASSYPQAAASDHNEQFF
>TRBV7-6|TRBJ1-1|few|-
TGTGCCAGCAGCCCCAGCGGGGGGGGTACTGAAGCTTTCTTT
CASSPSGGGTEAFF
>TRBV11-2|TRBJ2-3|-|TRBD2
TGTGCCAGCAGCTTAGTTTCTAGCGGGGGAGCCACAGATACGCAGTATTTT
CASSLVSSGGATDTQYF
>TRBV6-5|TRBJ2-5|-|TRBD2
TGTGCCAGCAGTTACGGCGGGGGGGCATCGGAGACCCAGTACTTC
CASSYGGGASETQYF
>TRBV5-6|TRBJ1-1|few|-
TGTGCCAGCAGCTTCTTACCCCGGCAGGACAGGAACACTGAAGCTTTCTTT
CASSFLPRQDRNTEAFF
>TRBV5-8|TRBJ2-5|few|-
TGTGCCAGCAGCCTCTTACTACTTCAAGAGACCCAGTACTTC
CASSLLLLQETQYF
>TRBV20-1|TRBJ1-2|few|-
TGCAGTGCTAGAGAGCAGGACCAGACATATGGCTACACCTTC
CSAREQDQTYGYTF
>TRBV12-3/TRBV12-4|TRBJ1-5|few|TRBD1
TGTGCCAGCAGGCCCGGGACAGACAATCAGCCCCAGCATTTT
CASRPGTDNQPQHF
>TRBV27|TRBJ2-6|few|-
TGTGCCAGCGCACAGGGCATGGCTGGGGCCAACGTCCTGACTTTC
CASAQGMAGANVLTF
>TRBV11-2|TRBJ1-1|-|-
TGTGCCAGTAGAACGATGAACACTGAAGCTTTCTTT
CASRTMNTEAFF
>TRBV29-1|TRBJ2-3|-|-
TGCAGCGTTGATGGACAGCCCGGAAGCACAGATACGCAGTATTTT
CSVDGQPGSTDTQYF
>TRBV7-9|TRBJ2-1|-|-
TGTGCCAGCAGCCCCCCCGTGGGGCAGGGCAATGAGCAGTTCTTC
CASSPPVGQGNEQFF
>TRBV4-2|TRBJ1-5|-|TRBD1
TGTGCCAGCAGCCAAAGAGGTCAGGGGGCCGATCAGCCCCAGCATTTT
CASSQRGQGADQPQHF
>TRBV19|TRBJ1-6|-|TRBD1
TGTGCCAGTAGCCCCAGACAGGGATCACCCCTCCACTTT
CASSPRQGSPLHF
>TRBV6-5|TRBJ2-1|-|-
TGTGCCAGCAGTTACTCATCCGGGCTCCTCTACAATGAGCAGTTCTTC
CASSYSSGLLYNEQFF
>TRBV4-1|TRBJ2-2|-|-
TGCACCAGCAGCCAAGCGGAGGGTTGGGAGCTGTTTTTT
CTSSQAEGWELFF
>TRBV7-2|TRBJ2-3|many|-
TGTGCCAGCAGCTTTATAGGGGGGGCGAGATTCACAGATACGCAGTATTTT
CASSFIGGARFTDTQYF
>TRBV4-1|TRBJ2-2|few|TRBD1
TGCGCCAGCAGCCACTCAGGGGGTTTGAGCACCGGGGAGCTGTTTTTT
CASSHSGGLSTGELFF
>TRBV29-1|TRBJ2-2|many|TRBD1
TGCAGCATTCGAGGGGACAGGCGCACCGGGGAGCTGTTTTTT
CSIRGDRRTGELFF